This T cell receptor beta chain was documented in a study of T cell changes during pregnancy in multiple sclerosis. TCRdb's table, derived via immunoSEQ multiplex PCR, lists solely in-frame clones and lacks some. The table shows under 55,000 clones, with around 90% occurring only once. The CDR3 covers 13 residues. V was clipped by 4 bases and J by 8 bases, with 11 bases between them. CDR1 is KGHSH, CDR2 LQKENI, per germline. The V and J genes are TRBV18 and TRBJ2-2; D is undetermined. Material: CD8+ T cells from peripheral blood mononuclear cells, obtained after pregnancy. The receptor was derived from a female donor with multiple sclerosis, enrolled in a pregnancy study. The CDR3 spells CASSLQSQGELFF. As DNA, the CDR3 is TGTGCCAGCTCACTTCAATCTCAGGGGGAGCTGTTTTTT.